This passage covers 20 T cell receptor beta chains from one sample sequenced in a study of vaccination effects on CD4 cells after COVID-19. The method was immunoSEQ multiplex PCR; TCRdb's version includes in-frame clones alone and lacks a portion of them. The sample has tens of thousands of clones, under 80% seen once. These receptors have no identified antigens. ViraFEST used viral peptide pools to expand antigen-specific CD4+ T cells before sequencing. Following an approximately ten-day culture, CD4+ T cells were purified. BNT162b2 vaccine or mRNA-1273 vaccine was given to participants in two doses. Sample: CD4+ T cells from PBMCs cultured with HCoV-OC43 spike peptides, taken after COVID-19 vaccination. Described subset: HCoV-OC43 spike overlapping peptide pool stimulation. These receptors all come from a human donor who received a COVID-19 vaccine.

This clone showed up just a few times. The CDR3 sequence: CASSPGGNYEQYV. CDR3 bases: TGTGCCAGCAGCCCGGGCGGGAACTACGAGCAGTACGTC. The chain has TRBV3-1 (or the pseudogene TRBV3-2) and TRBJ2-7; TRBD2 might be the D (6 bases). Per the germline V gene, CDR1 is LGHDT and CDR2 is YNNKEL (reference sequence). Trimming removed 4 bases at V and 3 bases at J, with 10 bases between. The CDR3 covers 13 residues.

The rearrangement joins TRBV5-5 to TRBJ2-3; 8 positions agree with TRBD2. Germline V gene lookup returns CDR1 SGHKS and CDR2 YYEKEE (reference sequence). V was clipped by 0 bases and J by 2 bases; unmatched bases: 5. CDR3 length: 16 residues. CDR3 in amino acids: CASSLVLSGDTDTQYF. The CDR3 nucleotides read TGTGCCAGCAGCTTGGTGCTTAGCGGGGACACAGATACGCAGTATTTT.

The V and J genes are TRBV3-1 (or the pseudogene TRBV3-2) and TRBJ1-1; D not resolved. In germline, CDR1 is LGHDT, CDR2 YNNKEL (reference sequence). The CDR3 runs to 14 residues. With 8 bases removed from V and 3 bases from J, the gap between germline ends came to 16 bases. CDR3 DNA sequence: TGTGCCAGCTCTCGAGGAGGGCTCTACACTGAAGCTTTCTTT. This codes for CASSRGGLYTEAFF.

The rearrangement links TRBV10-3 to TRBJ2-7; 9 bases agree with TRBD1. This CDR3 has 19 residues. The germline V gene has CDR1 ENHRY and CDR2 SYGVKD. J was trimmed by 1 base and V by 0 bases; bases with no gene match: 13. The CDR3 sequence: CAISESQAGTGFRSYEQYV. In nucleotides, the CDR3 is TGTGCCATCAGTGAGTCCCAGGCGGGGACAGGGTTTCGGTCCTACGAGCAGTACGTC.

The gene calls are TRBV5-6 and TRBJ2-7; the D is unclear. Deletions cut 4 bases from V and 5 bases from J, with 16 bases between. Germline CDR1 SGHDT, CDR2 YYEEEE. This CDR3 contains 14 residues. CDR3 sequence: CASSPITRKDEQYV. Here the CDR3 DNA reads TGTGCCAGCAGCCCCATTACCAGGAAGGACGAGCAGTACGTC.

The CDR3 spells CASSQTSNYGYTF. The CDR3 DNA reads as TGTGCCAGCAGTCAGACCTCTAACTATGGCTACACCTTC. V and J are TRBV12-3 or TRBV12-4 and TRBJ1-2; D not certain. The CDR3 loop spans 13 amino acids. The V end was cut by 5 bases, the J end by 0 bases, with 7 bases between.

This chain joins TRBV6-5 and TRBJ2-7; 7 positions agree with TRBD1. With V trimmed by 8 bases and J by 3 bases, 4 bases remained unmatched. Germline values: CDR1 MNHEY, CDR2 SVGAGI. This CDR3 comprises 12 residues. This CDR3 reads CASWDSFYEQYV. CDR3 in DNA: TGTGCCAGCTGGGACAGTTTCTACGAGCAGTACGTC.

Only a few counts were recorded for this clone. The chain is built from TRBV7-2 and TRBJ2-3; D is ambiguous. Germline CDR1 SGHTA, CDR2 FQGNSA. This CDR3 is 13 amino acids long. Between the trimmed V and J ends, which lost 3 bases and 6 bases, there was a span of 10 bases. DNA of the CDR3: TGTGCCAGCAGCTTGAGGCCGGAGGATACGCAGTATTTT. Translated: CASSLRPEDTQYF.

The J gene is TRBJ1-2, the V gene TRBV5-8, with D hard to call. The CDR3 contains 14 residues. In germline, CDR1 is SGHTS, CDR2 YDEGEE. Trimming removed 1 base from V and 0 bases from J, with 7 bases in between. The CDR3 is CASSLRAANYGYTF. CDR3 in DNA: TGTGCCAGCAGCTTGAGGGCTGCTAACTATGGCTACACCTTC.

The genes are TRBV6-5 and TRBJ1-1; D remains unclear. The CDR3 sequence is 13 residues long. Germline values: CDR1 MNHEY, CDR2 SVGAGI. Trimming removed 0 bases from V and 8 bases from J, with 10 bases in between. In DNA form, the CDR3 reads TGTGCCAGCAGTTACTCTATCCACTCAGAAGCTTTCTTT. Its translation is CASSYSIHSEAFF.

This clone showed up just once. For the CDR3, the DNA is TGTGCCAGCAGCCAAGTCATGGGGCCGGGCAAAAACATTCAGTACTTC. It specifies CASSQVMGPGKNIQYF. This rearrangement joins TRBV3-1 (or the pseudogene TRBV3-2) to TRBJ2-4, with D possibly being TRBD1 (5 bases). CDR1 LGHDT and CDR2 YNNKEL come from the germline V gene (reference sequence). With 1 base removed from V and 3 bases from J, the gap between germline ends came to 13 bases. This CDR3 is 16 amino acids long.

The chain carries TRBV7-9 and TRBJ2-7, with a tentative D call TRBD1 (5 bases). CDR1 and CDR2 from the germline V gene are SEHNR and FQNEAQ (reference sequence). The CDR3 covers 16 residues. V was shortened by 1 base and J by 6 bases, with 19 bases between the two germline ends. The CDR3 protein is CASSLVRTPGSAEQYV. The DNA of the CDR3 is TGTGCCAGCAGCTTAGTGAGGACACCAGGATCGGCCGAGCAGTACGTC.

The chain couples TRBV5-4 to TRBJ2-5; the D call may be TRBD1 or TRBD2 (7 bases each). The CDR3 has 16 residues. Trimming pared 1 base from V and 5 bases from J, leaving 18 bases between. CDR1 and CDR2 (germline): SGHNT, YYREEE (reference sequence). CDR3 protein: CASSLLGQGEGETQYF. CDR3 DNA sequence: TGTGCCAGCAGCTTGCTCGGGCAGGGGGAGGGCGAGACCCAGTACTTC.

This clone was observed a handful of times. The chain links TRBV30 to TRBJ1-2; TRBD1 matches at 7 bases. The CDR3 totals 14 residues. Trimming took 0 bases from V and 3 from J; bases not matched to a gene: 4. Germline V gene sequence: CDR1 GTSNPN, CDR2 SVGIG (reference sequence). This chain's CDR3 is CAWSVAGGYYGYTF. Here the CDR3 DNA reads TGTGCCTGGAGTGTAGCAGGGGGGTACTATGGCTACACCTTC.

This clone was seen more than once but under ten times. This chain connects TRBV27 to TRBJ1-2; no reliable D call. V lost 3 bases, J lost 2 bases, and 13 bases lay in between. Germline CDR1 reads MNHEY; CDR2 reads SMNVEV (reference sequence). The CDR3 has 15 residues. In DNA form, the CDR3 reads TGTGCCAGCAGTTTCCCCCGACTGCCCAACTATGGCTACACCTTC. Its protein is CASSFPRLPNYGYTF.

This chain connects TRBV3-1 (or the pseudogene TRBV3-2) to TRBJ2-6; no firm D call. The CDR3 is 14 amino acids. CDR1 and CDR2 from the germline V gene are LGHDT and YNNKEL (reference sequence). V lost 6 bases and J 0 bases, leaving 6 bases between the germline ends. CDR3 sequence reads: CASRETSGANVLTF. CDR3 sequence (DNA): TGTGCCAGCAGAGAAACCTCTGGGGCCAACGTCCTGACTTTC.

The CDR3 sequence is CASSYTGYNEQFF. CDR3 coding DNA: TGTGCCAGCAGCTATACTGGTTACAATGAGCAGTTCTTC. This sequence joins TRBV11-2 and TRBJ2-1; no definite D call. With 4 bases removed from V and 4 bases from J, the gap between germline ends came to 8 bases. CDR3 size: 13 residues. From germline, CDR1 is SGHAT and CDR2 FQNNGV.

The gene calls are TRBV5-4 and TRBJ1-1; tentative D call: TRBD1 (6 bases). In germline, CDR1 is SGHNT, CDR2 YYREEE (reference sequence). The CDR3 spans 11 residues. V lost 4 bases to trimming and J lost 11 bases, with 12 bases between them. CDR3 sequence reads: CASSVQGRAFF. The CDR3 nucleotides are TGTGCCAGCAGCGTACAGGGCAGGGCTTTCTTT. Full variable domain (rest looked up from reference TRBV5-4 and TRBJ1-1): ETGVTQSPTHLIKTRGQQVTLRCSSQSGHNTVSWYQQALGQGPQFIFQYYREEENGRGNFPPRFSGLQFPNYSSELNVNALELDDSALYLCASSVQGRAFFGQGTRLTVV.

The chain employs TRBV11-2 and TRBJ2-1, with TRBD2 identical over 11 bases. This CDR3 is 15 amino acids long. V lost 1 base to trimming and J lost 9 bases; unmatched junction nucleotides: 5. Looked up from germline, CDR1 is SGHAT and CDR2 is FQNNGV. For the CDR3, the DNA is TGTGCCAGCAGCTTAGTAGCGGGGGGGCCGGGTGAGCAGTTCTTC. It translates to CASSLVAGGPGEQFF.

CDR3 sequence reads: CAWSSGDLYGYTF. The CDR3 coding sequence is TGTGCCTGGAGCTCGGGGGACCTCTATGGCTACACCTTC. This chain connects TRBV30 to TRBJ1-2; perhaps TRBD1 as D (5 bases). From germline, CDR1 is GTSNPN and CDR2 SVGIG (reference sequence). V shed 3 bases and J shed 4 bases, with 12 bases lying between them. This CDR3 comprises 13 residues.